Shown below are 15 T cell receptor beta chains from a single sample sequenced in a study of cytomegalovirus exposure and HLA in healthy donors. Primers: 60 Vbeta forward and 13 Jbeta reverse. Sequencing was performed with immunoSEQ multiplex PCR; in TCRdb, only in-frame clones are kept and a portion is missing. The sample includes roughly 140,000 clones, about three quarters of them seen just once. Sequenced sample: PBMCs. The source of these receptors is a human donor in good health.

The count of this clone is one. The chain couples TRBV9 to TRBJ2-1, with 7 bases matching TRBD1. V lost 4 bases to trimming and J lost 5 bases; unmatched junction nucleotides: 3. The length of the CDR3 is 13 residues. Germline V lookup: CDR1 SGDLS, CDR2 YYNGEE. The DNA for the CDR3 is TGTGCCAGCAGCCAAGGACAGGACAATGAGCAGTTCTTC. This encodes CASSQGQDNEQFF.

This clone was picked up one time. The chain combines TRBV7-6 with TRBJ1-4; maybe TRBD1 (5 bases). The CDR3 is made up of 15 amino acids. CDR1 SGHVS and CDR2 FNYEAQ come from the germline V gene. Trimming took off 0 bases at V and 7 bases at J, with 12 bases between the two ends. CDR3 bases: TGTGCCAGCAGCTTAGCTCCAGGGAGGAGTGAAAAACTGTTTTTT. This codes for CASSLAPGRSEKLFF.

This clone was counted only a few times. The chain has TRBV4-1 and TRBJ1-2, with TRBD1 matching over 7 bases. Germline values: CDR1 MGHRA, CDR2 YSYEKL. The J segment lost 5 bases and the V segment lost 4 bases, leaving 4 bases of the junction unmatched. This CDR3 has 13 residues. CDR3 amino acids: CASSPGTAYGYTF. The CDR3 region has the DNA TGCGCCAGCAGCCCCGGGACAGCTTATGGCTACACCTTC.

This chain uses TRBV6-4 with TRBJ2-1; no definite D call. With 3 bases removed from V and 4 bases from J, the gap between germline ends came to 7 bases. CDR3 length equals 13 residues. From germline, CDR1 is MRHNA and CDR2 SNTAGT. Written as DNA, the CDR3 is TGTGCCAGCAGTGATGGGCAGTACAATGAGCAGTTCTTC. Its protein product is CASSDGQYNEQFF.

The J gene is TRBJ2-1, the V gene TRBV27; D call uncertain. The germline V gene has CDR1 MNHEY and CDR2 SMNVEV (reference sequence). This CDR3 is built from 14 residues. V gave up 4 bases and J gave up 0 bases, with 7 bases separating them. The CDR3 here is CASSSPSSYNEQFF. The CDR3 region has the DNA TGTGCCAGCAGTTCCCCGAGCTCCTACAATGAGCAGTTCTTC.

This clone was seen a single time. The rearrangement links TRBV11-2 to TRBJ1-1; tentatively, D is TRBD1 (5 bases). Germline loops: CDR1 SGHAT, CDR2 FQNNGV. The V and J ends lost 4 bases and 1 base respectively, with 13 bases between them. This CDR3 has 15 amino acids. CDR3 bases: TGTGCCAGCAGCTCTTTAACAACAGGGAACACTGAAGCTTTCTTT. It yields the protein CASSSLTTGNTEAFF.

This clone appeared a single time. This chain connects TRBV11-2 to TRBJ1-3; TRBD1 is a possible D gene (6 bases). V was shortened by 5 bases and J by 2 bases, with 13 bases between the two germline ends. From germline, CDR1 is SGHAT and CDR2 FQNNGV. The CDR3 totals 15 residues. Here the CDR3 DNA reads TGTGCCAGCAGCCAAAGGGACATTACTGGAAACACCATATATTTT. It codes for CASSQRDITGNTIYF.

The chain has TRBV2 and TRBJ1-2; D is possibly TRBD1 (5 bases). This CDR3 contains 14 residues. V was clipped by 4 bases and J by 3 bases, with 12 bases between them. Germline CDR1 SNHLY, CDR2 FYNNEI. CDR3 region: CASSVGGAHYGYTF. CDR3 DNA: TGTGCCAGCAGTGTGGGGGGAGCCCACTATGGCTACACCTTC. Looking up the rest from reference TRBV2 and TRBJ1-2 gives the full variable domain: EPEVTQTPSHQVTQMGQEVILRCVPISNHLYFYWYRQILGQKVEFLVSFYNNEISEKSEIFDDQFSVERPDGSNFTLKIRSTKLEDSAMYFCASSVGGAHYGYTFGSGTRLTVV.

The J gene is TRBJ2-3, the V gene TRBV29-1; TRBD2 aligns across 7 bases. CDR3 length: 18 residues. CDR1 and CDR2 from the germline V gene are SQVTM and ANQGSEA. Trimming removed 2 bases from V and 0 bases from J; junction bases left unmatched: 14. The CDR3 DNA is TGCAGCGTTGAATCCCTAGCGGCTGTTGCGGGAAGCACAGATACGCAGTATTTT. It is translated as CSVESLAAVAGSTDTQYF.

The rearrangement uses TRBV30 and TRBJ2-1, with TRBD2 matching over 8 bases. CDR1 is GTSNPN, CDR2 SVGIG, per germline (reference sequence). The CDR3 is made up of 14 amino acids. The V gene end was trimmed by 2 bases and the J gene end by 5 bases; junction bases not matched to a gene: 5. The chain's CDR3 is CAWSMLAGHNEQFF. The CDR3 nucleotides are TGTGCCTGGAGTATGTTAGCGGGACACAATGAGCAGTTCTTC.

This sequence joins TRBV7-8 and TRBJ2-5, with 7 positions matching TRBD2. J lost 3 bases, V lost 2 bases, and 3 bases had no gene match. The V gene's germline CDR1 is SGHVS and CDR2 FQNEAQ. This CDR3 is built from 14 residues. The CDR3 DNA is TGTGCCAGCAGCTTACGGCTAGCGGAAGAGACCCAGTACTTC. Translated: CASSLRLAEETQYF.

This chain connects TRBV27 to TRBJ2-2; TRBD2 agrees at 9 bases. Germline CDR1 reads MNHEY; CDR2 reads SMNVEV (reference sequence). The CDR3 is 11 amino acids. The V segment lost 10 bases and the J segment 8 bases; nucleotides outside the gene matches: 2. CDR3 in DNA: TGTGCCATCGGACTAGCGGGGGAGCTGTTTTTT. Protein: CAIGLAGELFF.

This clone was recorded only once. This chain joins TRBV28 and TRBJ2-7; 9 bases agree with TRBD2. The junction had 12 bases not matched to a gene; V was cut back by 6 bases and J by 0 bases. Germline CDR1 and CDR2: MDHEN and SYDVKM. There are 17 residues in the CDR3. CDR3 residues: CASSTSLAGIYSYEQYF. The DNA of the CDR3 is TGTGCCAGCAGCACCTCCCTAGCGGGGATATACTCCTACGAGCAGTACTTC.

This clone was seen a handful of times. CDR3 residues: CASSGQGGETQYF. CDR3 nucleotides: TGTGCCAGCAGTGGTCAGGGTGGAGAGACCCAGTACTTC. This sequence joins TRBV2 and TRBJ2-5; tentative D call: TRBD1 (5 bases). The CDR3 totals 13 residues. Germline V gives CDR1 SNHLY, CDR2 FYNNEI. V lost 4 bases and J lost 4, with 10 bases in between.

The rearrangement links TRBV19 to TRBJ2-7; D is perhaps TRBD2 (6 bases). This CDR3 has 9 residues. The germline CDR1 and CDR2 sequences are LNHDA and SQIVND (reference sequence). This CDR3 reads CGAGTEQYF. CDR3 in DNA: TGTGGCGCGGGGACCGAGCAGTACTTC.